The 24 T cell receptor beta chains below come from one sample, sequenced in a study of blood T cell repertoires in COVID-19. TCRdb's table, derived via immunoSEQ multiplex PCR, lists solely in-frame clones and lacks some. The profile shows more than 250,000 clones, roughly 90% of them singletons. The specimen sequenced was peripheral blood. These receptors all come from a man aged 18 to 29 who had recovered from COVID-19.

V is TRBV5-1 and J is TRBJ2-5; 14 positions agree with TRBD2. V gave up 5 bases and J gave up 5 bases; unmatched junction bases: 5. This CDR3 comprises 15 residues. Germline lookup yields CDR1 SGHRS and CDR2 YFSETQ. CDR3 DNA: TGCGCCAGCAGTCCGGGACTAGCGGGGGCTGAGACCCAGTACTTC. Its protein product is CASSPGLAGAETQYF.

The chain employs TRBV3-1 (or the pseudogene TRBV3-2) and TRBJ1-3; the D gene is possibly TRBD1 (6 bases). The germline gives CDR1 LGHDT, CDR2 YNNKEL (reference sequence). This CDR3 is 15 amino acids long. V was pared by 4 bases and J by 3 bases, with 13 bases between. The chain's CDR3 is CASSPQGGDGNTIYF. In DNA form, the CDR3 reads TGTGCCAGCAGCCCGCAAGGGGGGGATGGAAACACCATATATTTT.

The V and J genes are TRBV2 and TRBJ1-2; a weak D match, TRBD1 (6 bases). This CDR3 comprises 14 residues. The germline V and J ends were trimmed by 7 bases and 2 bases, with 14 bases remaining between them. The germline V gene encodes CDR1 SNHLY and CDR2 FYNNEI. As DNA, the CDR3 is TGTGCCAGCAAGGAAACAGGGATGAACTATGGCTACACCTTC. This sequence encodes CASKETGMNYGYTF.

The chain links TRBV27 to TRBJ1-1; 8 bases fit TRBD1. The junction had 9 bases not matched to a gene; V was cut back by 5 bases and J by 4 bases. This CDR3 has 15 residues. Germline values: CDR1 MNHEY, CDR2 SMNVEV (reference sequence). CDR3 amino acids: CASSVNPGQATEAFF. CDR3 DNA sequence: TGTGCCAGCAGTGTCAATCCGGGACAGGCCACTGAAGCTTTCTTT.

CDR3 in DNA: TGTGCCAGCACCCGGGACAATAACTATGGCTACACCTTC. It translates to CASTRDNNYGYTF. This chain connects TRBV18 to TRBJ1-2; a possible D gene is TRBD1 (6 bases). The CDR3 loop spans 13 amino acids. Deletions cut 8 bases from V and 1 base from J, with 11 bases between. CDR1 and CDR2 (germline): KGHSH, LQKENI.

This clone was counted once. CDR3 nucleotides: TGTGCCAGCAGCTTCCAGGACAGGGGGCATAATGGCTACACCTTC. Protein sequence: CASSFQDRGHNGYTF. This chain connects TRBV7-2 to TRBJ1-2; 11 positions match TRBD1. The CDR3 covers 15 residues. CDR1 and CDR2 from the germline V gene are SGHTA and FQGNSA. V was pared by 3 bases and J by 6 bases, with 6 bases of the junction left unmatched.

The DNA for the CDR3 is TGCAGCGTGAGGGGGACACCTACCTACAATGAGCAGTTCTTC. It yields the protein CSVRGTPTYNEQFF. The chain couples TRBV29-1 to TRBJ2-1; a weak D match, TRBD1 (6 bases). Trimming cost V 6 bases and J 2 bases, with 14 bases left between them. The CDR3 has 14 amino acids. In germline, CDR1 is SQVTM, CDR2 ANQGSEA.

V usage is TRBV5-6 and J usage is TRBJ1-6; D uncertain. The germline V gene encodes CDR1 SGHDT and CDR2 YYEEEE. This CDR3 comprises 14 residues. V lost 3 bases and J 6 bases, leaving 10 bases between the germline ends. The CDR3 region has the DNA TGTGCCAGCAGCTCGGACGGGGTTAATTCACCCCTCCACTTT. Protein: CASSSDGVNSPLHF.

This sequence joins TRBV5-4 and TRBJ1-4, with 7 bases aligning to TRBD1. CDR3 length: 14 amino acids. V shed 4 bases and J 8 bases; nucleotides not matched to a gene: 8. Germline lookup yields CDR1 SGHNT and CDR2 YYREEE (reference sequence). CDR3 DNA sequence: TGTGCCAGCAGCATCGACAGGGCAAGGGAAAAACTGTTTTTT. This encodes CASSIDRAREKLFF.

V gene TRBV5-1 combines with J gene TRBJ1-6, with 7 bases fitting TRBD1. V trimming: 2 bases; J trimming: 10 bases; junction bases outside the gene matches: 12. The CDR3 consists of 16 residues. Germline-derived CDR1 and CDR2 are SGHRS and YFSETQ. The CDR3 spells CASSFIGGASKSPLHF. In DNA form, the CDR3 reads TGCGCCAGCAGCTTTATAGGGGGCGCGTCGAAGTCACCCCTCCACTTT.

This clone is a singleton in its sample. V is TRBV7-2 and J is TRBJ1-1; 8 bases fit TRBD1. V lost 1 base to trimming and J lost 8 bases; unmatched junction nucleotides: 3. The CDR3 is 13 amino acids. In germline, CDR1 is SGHTA, CDR2 FQGNSA. This CDR3 reads CASSLGQGIEAFF. The CDR3 region has the DNA TGTGCCAGCAGCTTAGGACAGGGGATCGAAGCTTTCTTT.

The rearrangement joins TRBV4-1 to TRBJ1-1; D unclear. This CDR3 has 13 residues. The germline V gene has CDR1 MGHRA and CDR2 YSYEKL. The V end lost 3 bases, the J end lost 3 bases, and 8 bases lay between the germline ends. The CDR3 loop is CASSHVYDTEAFF. DNA for the CDR3: TGCGCCAGCAGCCACGTTTATGACACTGAAGCTTTCTTT.

The genes are TRBV11-2 and TRBJ2-7; TRBD2 might be the D (5 bases). The CDR3 totals 14 residues. The V end was cut by 3 bases, the J end by 2 bases, with 11 bases between. The germline CDR1 and CDR2 sequences are SGHAT and FQNNGV. CDR3 region: CASSFRDLAYEQYF. The CDR3 nucleotides read TGTGCCAGCAGCTTCCGGGATCTTGCCTACGAGCAGTACTTC.

V is TRBV3-1 (or the pseudogene TRBV3-2) and J is TRBJ2-2; unclear D gene. Germline lookup yields CDR1 LGHDT and CDR2 YNNKEL (reference sequence). V lost 0 bases, J lost 1 base, and 6 bases lay in between. The CDR3 consists of 15 residues. The DNA for the CDR3 is TGTGCCAGCAGCCAAGATAGGAGGAACACCGGGGAGCTGTTTTTT. Translating it yields CASSQDRRNTGELFF.

V gene TRBV11-3 combines with J gene TRBJ2-1, with 11 bases that match TRBD1. Germline V gives CDR1 SGHNT, CDR2 YENEEA. The junction had 2 bases not matched to a gene; V was cut back by 0 bases and J by 4 bases. This CDR3 contains 16 residues. CDR3 protein: CASSLEGTGGYNEQFF. The CDR3 DNA is TGTGCCAGCAGCTTAGAAGGGACAGGGGGTTACAATGAGCAGTTCTTC. Complete variable domain (other parts from reference TRBV11-3 and TRBJ2-1): EAGVVQSPRYKIIEKKQPVAFWCNPISGHNTLYWYLQNLGQGPELLIRYENEEAVDDSQLPKDRFSAERLKGVDSTLKIQPAELGDSAVYLCASSLEGTGGYNEQFFGPGTRLTVL.

The chain couples TRBV5-1 to TRBJ2-1; D unclear. Trimming took 5 bases from V and 8 from J, leaving 14 bases between them. CDR1 is SGHRS, CDR2 YFSETQ, per germline. This CDR3 region has 13 residues. CDR3 protein: CASSRSSIDEQFF. The CDR3 DNA follows: TGCGCCAGCAGTAGAAGTAGCATCGATGAGCAGTTCTTC.

V and J are TRBV4-1 and TRBJ2-3; 7 nucleotides line up with TRBD2. Germline trimming cut 0 bases from V and 1 base from J; bases unmatched to any gene: 7. From germline, CDR1 is MGHRA and CDR2 YSYEKL. The CDR3 is made up of 17 amino acids. CDR3 in amino acids: CASSQEGGPLGTDTQYF. The CDR3 DNA sequence: TGCGCCAGCAGCCAAGAGGGAGGGCCCCTCGGCACAGATACGCAGTATTTT.

The chain couples TRBV2 to TRBJ1-1; 9 nucleotides agree with TRBD1. The V gene's germline CDR1 is SNHLY and CDR2 FYNNEI. V shed 0 bases, J shed 7 bases, and the junction held 15 bases outside the gene matches. The CDR3 totals 18 residues. CDR3 nucleotides: TGTGCCAGCAGTGAAGCGGGAGGTGCGGACAGGGGAGTGGGTGAAGCTTTCTTT. As protein: CASSEAGGADRGVGEAFF.

The chain recombines TRBV2 with TRBJ2-3; maybe TRBD1 (6 bases). Deletions cut 3 bases from V and 3 bases from J, with 10 bases between. CDR3 length: 14 residues. Germline CDR1 SNHLY, CDR2 FYNNEI. CDR3 in amino acids: CASSEGAGTDTQYF. The CDR3 DNA reads as TGTGCCAGCAGTGAGGGGGCTGGGACAGATACGCAGTATTTT.

This rearrangement joins TRBV4-1 to TRBJ1-5; D is perhaps TRBD1 (6 bases). Per germline, CDR1 MGHRA and CDR2 YSYEKL. V shed 5 bases and J shed 3 bases, with 14 bases lying between them. CDR3 length: 15 residues. The CDR3 DNA sequence: TGCGCCAGCAGCGCCCGAACAGGGACCAATCAGCCCCAGCATTTT. Translating it yields CASSARTGTNQPQHF.

V is TRBV4-2 and J is TRBJ1-1; D perhaps matches TRBD1 (5 bases). The CDR3 has 13 amino acids. V was trimmed by 1 base and J by 7 bases, leaving 10 bases between them. CDR1 LGHNA and CDR2 YNFKEQ come from the germline V gene. The CDR3 DNA sequence: TGTGCCAGCAGCCAAGTACAGGCCGATGAAGCTTTCTTT. Its protein product is CASSQVQADEAFF.

This clone occurred a few times. CDR3 loop: CATQKGFSGNTIYF. The CDR3 DNA reads TGTGCCACCCAAAAGGGGTTCTCTGGAAACACCATATATTTT. The chain has TRBV2 and TRBJ1-3; the D gene is possibly TRBD1 (5 bases). The V gene lost 10 bases and the J gene lost 0 bases, with 13 bases spanning the gap. This CDR3 is 14 amino acids long. The germline V gene has CDR1 SNHLY and CDR2 FYNNEI.

The chain is built from TRBV6-5 and TRBJ2-7; weak D call: TRBD1 (6 bases). Trimming removed 5 bases from V and 7 bases from J, with 18 bases in between. This CDR3 has 14 residues. CDR1 is MNHEY, CDR2 SVGAGI, per germline. CDR3 sequence reads: CASSQNRDPGEQYF. Written as DNA, the CDR3 is TGTGCCAGCAGTCAAAACAGGGACCCGGGGGAGCAGTACTTC.

The chain couples TRBV19 to TRBJ2-4; 8 bases agree with TRBD1. Germline V gives CDR1 LNHDA, CDR2 SQIVND (reference sequence). V dropped 5 bases and J dropped 1; count of bases not matched to a gene: 1. This CDR3 is 14 amino acids long. In DNA form, the CDR3 reads TGTGCCAGTAGTGACAGGGGTGCCAAAAACATTCAGTACTTC. Amino acids: CASSDRGAKNIQYF.